Listed below are T cell receptor beta chains from one sample, sequenced in a study of blood T cells in healthy people across ages. TCRdb independently ran MiXCR on the 5' RACE reads; one entry per CDR3 protein. The data show hundreds of thousands of distinct CDR3 sequences, with roughly 21% seen just once and roughly 3.4% held by the top ten. Specimen: blood. The origin of the receptors is a man in his sixties or seventies in good health. The CDR3 runs from the conserved cysteine through the conserved F or W. A D gene is named only where the DNA matches it firmly. Only some rows state a clone size, as once, few, many or a class for expanded clones.

TRBD2,TRBJ2-7,.,TRBV18,TGTGCCAGCTCAGGATCCGGGACTAGCGTTTACGAGCAGTACTTC,CASSGSGTSVYEQYF
.,TRBJ2-7,.,TRBV20-1,TGCAGTGCTAGAGATCAGGGGGGGCCCTACGAGCAGTACTTC,CSARDQGGPYEQYF
TRBD2,TRBJ2-3,.,TRBV10-2,TGCGCCAGCAACTTAGGACTAGCGGGTGGCACAGATACGCAGTATTTT,CASNLGLAGGTDTQYF
.,TRBJ2-7,.,TRBV20-1,TGCAGTGCTAGAGCCCGCCAAGGGACTTCCTACGAGCAGTACTTC,CSARARQGTSYEQYF
TRBD2,TRBJ2-7,.,TRBV29-1,TGCAGCGTATACTCCGGGACTAGCGGGAGTAGCGAGCAGTACTTC,CSVYSGTSGSSEQYF
.,TRBJ1-5,few,TRBV19,TGTGCCAGTAGTATTCCCGGGGCCCATCAGTCCCGGCATTTT,CASSIPGAHQSRHF
.,TRBJ1-2,.,TRBV4-3,TGCGCCAGCAGCCAAGATGGTTCTGGCAGAAGCTACACCTTC,CASSQDGSGRSYTF
.,TRBJ2-7,few,TRBV21-1,TGTGCCAAGACAGGACAGGGGGCAAGCGAGCAGTACTTC,CAKTGQGASEQYF
TRBD2,TRBJ2-7,.,TRBV4-1,TGCGCCAGCAGCCAAGCTGCGGGAGGGCACGAGCAGTACTTC,CASSQAAGGHEQYF
.,TRBJ2-7,many,TRBV21-1,TGTGCCAGCAGAGGGCAGGGACGAAACGAGCAGTACTTC,CASRGQGRNEQYF
TRBD2,TRBJ2-1,few,TRBV28,TGTGCCAGCAGTTCCTTGACTAGCGGGAGTAAACCCCGCTACAATGAGCAGTTCTTC,CASSSLTSGSKPRYNEQFF
.,TRBJ2-1,.,TRBV12-3/TRBV12-4,TGTGCCAGCAGTTTAGGCCTAGAAACCGGGACCTATTATAGTGAGCAGTTCTTC,CASSLGLETGTYYSEQFF
.,TRBJ2-7,many,TRBV14,TGTGCCAGCAGCCAAGGGGTCGGACGACTACCTTGGCAGTACTTC,CASSQGVGRLPWQYF
.,TRBJ1-5,.,TRBV12-3/TRBV12-4,TGTGCCAGCAGTTTACAGGGTGGGGCAGGAGGTAACCAGCATTTT,CASSLQGGAGGNQHF
TRBD1,TRBJ1-6,.,TRBV28,TGTGCCAGCTCCCTCCAGGGGGGGTCGTACTCACCCCTCCACTTT,CASSLQGGSYSPLHF
TRBD1,TRBJ2-4,many,TRBV4-1,TGCGCCAGCAGCACCCTCACAGGGGTGGTGGCCAAAAACATTCAGTACTTC,CASSTLTGVVAKNIQYF
TRBD2,TRBJ2-2,.,TRBV6-6,TGTGCCAGCAGTTGGGGACTAGCGGGATACGGCGGGGAGCTGTTTTTT,CASSWGLAGYGGELFF
.,TRBJ2-7,many,TRBV5-1,TGCGCCAGCAGCTTGGTACTACCACAGGGGGGGCACTCCTACGAGCAGTACTTC,CASSLVLPQGGHSYEQYF
.,TRBJ1-5,.,TRBV6-2/TRBV6-3,TGTGCCAGCAGTTACTCCAAGAGACCGAATAGCAATCAGCCCCAGCATTTT,CASSYSKRPNSNQPQHF
.,TRBJ2-5,.,TRBV20-1,TGCAGTTCCTCGGGTAGCGAAGAGACCCAGTACTTC,CSSSGSEETQYF
TRBD2,TRBJ2-7,.,TRBV20-1,TGCAGTGCTAATGGGAGGGAAATAGCAGCTGCCTACGAGCAGTACTTC,CSANGREIAAAYEQYF
.,TRBJ2-1,many,TRBV7-2,TGTGCCAGCAGCTTAGCCCCCCTTGGCTCCTACAATGAGCAGTTCTTC,CASSLAPLGSYNEQFF
.,TRBJ2-3,.,TRBV5-1,TGCGCCAGCAGCGTGGACCCAAGCACAGATACGCAGTATTTT,CASSVDPSTDTQYF
TRBD1,TRBJ2-1,few,TRBV15,TGTGCCACCAGCAGAGGAATGAGACAGGGGGGCGATGAGCAGTTCTTC,CATSRGMRQGGDEQFF
TRBD1,TRBJ2-1,.,TRBV24-1,TGTGCCACCAGTGATTTGGACAGGGTGTTATACAATCAGCAGTTCTTC,CATSDLDRVLYNQQFF
.,TRBJ1-6,few,TRBV6-5,TGTGCCAGCATAGGCGGCTCGAATTCACCCCTCCACTTT,CASIGGSNSPLHF
.,TRBJ1-1,few,TRBV20-1,TGCAGTGCTAGAGATCCTAAGGCAAACACTGAAGCTTTCTTT,CSARDPKANTEAFF
TRBD2,TRBJ2-1,few,TRBV7-2,TGTGCCAGCAGCCACGAAAGGACTAGCGGCAATGAGCAGTTCTTC,CASSHERTSGNEQFF
.,TRBJ2-1,.,TRBV14,TGTGCCAGCAGCCAAGAACTTGGGGGAGACGATGAGCAGTTCTTC,CASSQELGGDDEQFF
TRBD1,TRBJ2-1,few,TRBV2,TGTGCCAGCAGTGGTGAAGGGGGCGGGTATGAGCAGTTCTTC,CASSGEGGGYEQFF
.,TRBJ1-4,few,TRBV20-1,TGCAGTGCTCCTGGACAGAATGAAAAACTGTTTTTT,CSAPGQNEKLFF
.,TRBJ2-3,.,TRBV21-1,TGTGCCAGCAGCATACCGGGGATCCCTCGTGGGACAGATACGCAGTATTTT,CASSIPGIPRGTDTQYF
.,TRBJ2-1,few,TRBV4-1,TGCGCCAGCACATCTCCGACCTACAATGAGCAGTTCTTC,CASTSPTYNEQFF
.,TRBJ2-3,.,TRBV6-5,TGTGCCAGCAGTTCCCGGACGGCACAGAGGACGCAGTATTTT,CASSSRTAQRTQYF
.,TRBJ2-7,few,TRBV28,TGTGCCAGCAGCCGCCCCAACGGGATTTACGAGCAGTACTTC,CASSRPNGIYEQYF
TRBD1,TRBJ2-5,.,TRBV2,TGTGCCAGCAGCGCGGGACAGGGCACGGGAGAGACCCAGTACTTC,CASSAGQGTGETQYF
TRBD1,TRBJ1-2,.,TRBV20-1,TGCAGTGCTAGAGAACAGGGGTCGGGCTATGGCTACACCTTC,CSAREQGSGYGYTF
.,TRBJ2-3,.,TRBV5-1,TGCGCCAGCAGCTTAGAACCCCTGGGTACGCAGTACTTT,CASSLEPLGTQYF
TRBD2,TRBJ2-1,many,TRBV3-1,TGTGCCAGCAGCCAAGTAAGCGGGAGAGGCAATGAGCAGTTCTTC,CASSQVSGRGNEQFF
.,TRBJ2-2,once,TRBV27,TGTGCCAGCACTCACGGGGCAGGGGACACCGGGGAGCTGTTTTTT,CASTHGAGDTGELFF
.,TRBJ2-2,.,TRBV5-1,TGCGCCAGCCTACGGGAGCCCTTAATCGGGGAGCTGTTTTTT,CASLREPLIGELFF
.,TRBJ2-1,.,TRBV5-1,TGCGCCAGCAGCTTCCTTCGAGGGCGGGAGCAGTTCTTC,CASSFLRGREQFF
.,TRBJ2-5,few,TRBV12-3/TRBV12-4,TGTGCCAGCAGTTTAGGGCGCCGAGCGGAAGAGACCCAGTACTTC,CASSLGRRAEETQYF
TRBD2,TRBJ2-1,.,TRBV5-1,TGCGCCAGCAGCTTGGAGGGAGGGAAAATTCACAATGAGCAGTTCTTC,CASSLEGGKIHNEQFF
.,TRBJ2-7,.,TRBV28,TGTGCCAGCAGCACCCGGACAGTCTACGAGCAGTACTTC,CASSTRTVYEQYF
TRBD2,TRBJ2-3,.,TRBV25-1,TGTGCCAGCAGTAAAATAGCGGGAGCGGGCACAGATACGCAGTATTTT,CASSKIAGAGTDTQYF
.,TRBJ2-5,few,TRBV2,TGTGCCAGCAGTGAATCTAGCGCCGGCCTGACCCAGTACTTC,CASSESSAGLTQYF
TRBD2,TRBJ2-1,few,TRBV9,TGTGCCAGCAGCGCACTAGCGGGAGGAGCCAATGAGCAGTTCTTC,CASSALAGGANEQFF
TRBD2,TRBJ2-7,few,TRBV5-1,TGCGCCAGCAGCTCGGGGACTAGGATCGAGCAGTACTTC,CASSSGTRIEQYF
.,TRBJ2-1,few,TRBV5-1,TGCGCCAGCAGCTTTGGGGACTCTAGCCCCTACAATGAGCAGTTCTTC,CASSFGDSSPYNEQFF
.,TRBJ1-2,few,TRBV20-1,TGCAGTGCTAGTTTGTGGGGGGCAGGCGGCTACACCTTC,CSASLWGAGGYTF
.,TRBJ1-3,.,TRBV28,TGTGCCAGCAGTTGGCGGGGCAACTCTGGAAACACCATATATTTT,CASSWRGNSGNTIYF
.,TRBJ2-7,.,TRBV20-1,TGCAGTGCTAGACTAGTCTACGAGCAGTACTTC,CSARLVYEQYF
.,TRBJ1-2,.,TRBV7-9,TGTGCTAGCAGCTTAGGGCAGGGTTCAAGTGGCTACACCTTC,CASSLGQGSSGYTF
.,TRBJ2-5,once,TRBV5-1,TGCGCCAGCAGCCCCGCGGCAGGGAATACTGAGACCCAGTACTTC,CASSPAAGNTETQYF
.,TRBJ2-3,.,TRBV12-3/TRBV12-4,TGTGCCAGCAGTTTTAAGGGTCTTAGCACAGATACGCAGTATTTT,CASSFKGLSTDTQYF